These 4 T cell receptor beta chains share one sample of origin, sequenced in a study of control samples from healthy donors and cancer patients (dated by TCRdb to the early 2020s). The library came from the immunoSEQ multiplex PCR assay. Entries here come from immuneACCESS through TCRdb and include only in-frame sequences with V and J called. Some clones fail to appear in such tables; in the studies checked, an unresolved V gene covers under half of the shortfall, and the cause of the remainder is unknown. The sample table contains 70,000 to 85,000 clones; only one count was recorded for around 80% of them. The ten largest clonotypes hold around 10% of the sample. Sequenced: PBMCs. The receptors originated from a man aged 60 to 75 with head and neck cancer.

The V gene is TRBV7-8, the J gene TRBJ2-6; TRBD1 is a possible D gene (6 bases). The CDR3 length is 14 residues. V was trimmed by 8 bases and J by 0 bases, leaving 8 bases between them. Germline values: CDR1 SGHVS, CDR2 FQNEAQ. The CDR3 here is CASGGSSGANVLTF. Here the CDR3 DNA reads TGTGCCAGCGGGGGCTCCTCTGGGGCCAACGTCCTGACTTTC.

The rearrangement joins TRBV29-1 to TRBJ2-1, with 11 bases that match TRBD1. The ends lost 5 bases at V and 8 bases at J; junction bases unmatched: 8. The CDR3 is made up of 14 amino acids. CDR1 is SQVTM, CDR2 ANQGSEA, per germline. For the CDR3, the DNA is TGCAGCGTTTACCGGACAGGGGGCATCGATGAGCAGTTCTTC. This gives the protein CSVYRTGGIDEQFF.

This chain links TRBV10-3 with TRBJ2-7, with D tentatively TRBD2 (6 bases). Germline-derived CDR1 and CDR2 are ENHRY and SYGVKD. With 9 bases removed from V and 0 bases from J, the gap between germline ends came to 12 bases. The CDR3 runs to 13 residues. The CDR3 sequence: CAIQGGVSYEQYF. CDR3 DNA sequence: TGTGCCATACAAGGCGGGGTCTCCTACGAGCAGTACTTC.

The chain is built from TRBV27 and TRBJ2-1, with 12 bases lining up with TRBD2. Germline CDR1 MNHEY, CDR2 SMNVEV (reference sequence). Losses at the gene ends were 7 bases for V and 8 bases for J; bases not matched to a gene: 6. The CDR3 extends over 14 amino acids. CDR3 bases: TGTGCCAGCAAGGGACTAGCGGGTCGGGATGAGCAGTTCTTC. It specifies CASKGLAGRDEQFF.